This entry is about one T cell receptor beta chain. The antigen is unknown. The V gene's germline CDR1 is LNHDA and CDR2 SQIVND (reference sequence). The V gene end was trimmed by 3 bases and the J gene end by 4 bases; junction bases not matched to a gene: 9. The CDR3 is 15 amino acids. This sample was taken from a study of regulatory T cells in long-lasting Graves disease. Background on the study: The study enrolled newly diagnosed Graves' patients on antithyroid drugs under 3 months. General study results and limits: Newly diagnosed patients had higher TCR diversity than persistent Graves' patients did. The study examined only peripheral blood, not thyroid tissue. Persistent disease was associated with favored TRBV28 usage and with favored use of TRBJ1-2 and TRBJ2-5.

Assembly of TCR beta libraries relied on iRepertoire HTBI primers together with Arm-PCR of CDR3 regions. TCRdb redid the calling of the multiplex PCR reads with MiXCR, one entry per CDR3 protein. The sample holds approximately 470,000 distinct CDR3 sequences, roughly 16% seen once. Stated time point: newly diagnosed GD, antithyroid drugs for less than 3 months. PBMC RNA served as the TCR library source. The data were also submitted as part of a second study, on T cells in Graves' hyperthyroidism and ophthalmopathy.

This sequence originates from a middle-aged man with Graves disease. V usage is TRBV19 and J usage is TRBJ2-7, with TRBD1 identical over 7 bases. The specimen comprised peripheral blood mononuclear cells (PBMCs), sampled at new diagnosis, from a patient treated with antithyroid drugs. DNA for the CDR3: TGTGCCAGTAGTATTGTCTCCGGGACAGCTTACGAGCAGTACTTC. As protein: CASSIVSGTAYEQYF.